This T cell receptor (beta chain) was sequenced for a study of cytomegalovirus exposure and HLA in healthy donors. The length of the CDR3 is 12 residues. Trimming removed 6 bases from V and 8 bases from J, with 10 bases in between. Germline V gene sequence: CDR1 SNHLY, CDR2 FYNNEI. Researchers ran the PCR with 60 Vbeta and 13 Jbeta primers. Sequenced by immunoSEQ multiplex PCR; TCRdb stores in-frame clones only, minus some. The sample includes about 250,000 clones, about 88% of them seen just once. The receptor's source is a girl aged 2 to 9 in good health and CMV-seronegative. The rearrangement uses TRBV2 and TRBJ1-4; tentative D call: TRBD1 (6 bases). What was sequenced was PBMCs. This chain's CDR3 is CASRAGGEKLFF. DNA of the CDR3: TGTGCCAGCAGGGCTGGGGGCGAAAAACTGTTTTTT.